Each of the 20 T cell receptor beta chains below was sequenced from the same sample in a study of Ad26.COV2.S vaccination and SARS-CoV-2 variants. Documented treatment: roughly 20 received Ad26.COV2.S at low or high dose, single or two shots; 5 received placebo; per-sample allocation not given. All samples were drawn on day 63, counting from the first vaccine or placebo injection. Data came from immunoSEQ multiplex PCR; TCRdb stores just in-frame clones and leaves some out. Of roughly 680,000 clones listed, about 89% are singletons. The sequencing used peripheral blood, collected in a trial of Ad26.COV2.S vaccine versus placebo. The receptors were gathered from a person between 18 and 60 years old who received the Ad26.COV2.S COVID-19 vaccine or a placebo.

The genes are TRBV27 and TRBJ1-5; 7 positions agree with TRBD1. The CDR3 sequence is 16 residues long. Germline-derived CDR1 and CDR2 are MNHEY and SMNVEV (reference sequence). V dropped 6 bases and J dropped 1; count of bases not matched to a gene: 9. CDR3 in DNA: TGTGCCAGCAGCAACAGGGGTCAGGGCAGCAATCAGCCCCAGCATTTT. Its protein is CASSNRGQGSNQPQHF.

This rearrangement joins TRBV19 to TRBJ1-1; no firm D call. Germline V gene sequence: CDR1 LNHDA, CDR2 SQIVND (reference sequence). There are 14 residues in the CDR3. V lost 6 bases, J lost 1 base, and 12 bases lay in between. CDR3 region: CASSRWEANTEAFF. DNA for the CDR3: TGTGCCAGTAGCAGGTGGGAGGCGAACACTGAAGCTTTCTTT. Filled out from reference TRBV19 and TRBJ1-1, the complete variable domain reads DGGITQSPKYLFRKEGQNVTLSCEQNLNHDAMYWYRQDPGQGLRLIYYSQIVNDFQKGDIAEGYSVSREKKESFPLTVTSAQKNPTAFYLCASSRWEANTEAFFGQGTRLTVV.

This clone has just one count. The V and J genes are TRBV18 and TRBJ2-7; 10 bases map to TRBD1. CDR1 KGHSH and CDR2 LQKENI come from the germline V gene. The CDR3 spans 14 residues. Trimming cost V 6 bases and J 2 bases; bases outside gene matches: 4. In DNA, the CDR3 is TGTGCCAGCTCGGGGACAGGGGCCACCTACGAGCAGTACTTC. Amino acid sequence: CASSGTGATYEQYF.

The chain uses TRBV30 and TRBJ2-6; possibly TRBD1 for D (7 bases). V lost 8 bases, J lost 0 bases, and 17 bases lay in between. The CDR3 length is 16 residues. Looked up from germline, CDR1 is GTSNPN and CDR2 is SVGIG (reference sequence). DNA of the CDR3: TGTGCCCGCGGGACAGAGATAATCTCTGGGGCCAACGTCCTGACTTTC. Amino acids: CARGTEIISGANVLTF.

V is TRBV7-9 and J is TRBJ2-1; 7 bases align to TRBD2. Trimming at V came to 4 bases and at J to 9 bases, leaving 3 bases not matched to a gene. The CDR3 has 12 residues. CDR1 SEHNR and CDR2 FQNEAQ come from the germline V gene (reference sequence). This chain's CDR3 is CASSSAGVEQFF. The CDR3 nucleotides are TGTGCCAGCAGCTCCGCGGGGGTTGAGCAGTTCTTC.

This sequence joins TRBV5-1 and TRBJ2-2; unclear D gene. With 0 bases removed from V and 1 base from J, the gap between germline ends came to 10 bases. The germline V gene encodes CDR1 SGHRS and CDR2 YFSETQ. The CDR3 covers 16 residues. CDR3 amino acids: CASSLAIRENTGELFF. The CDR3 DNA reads TGCGCCAGCAGCTTGGCCATTAGGGAGAACACCGGGGAGCTGTTTTTT.

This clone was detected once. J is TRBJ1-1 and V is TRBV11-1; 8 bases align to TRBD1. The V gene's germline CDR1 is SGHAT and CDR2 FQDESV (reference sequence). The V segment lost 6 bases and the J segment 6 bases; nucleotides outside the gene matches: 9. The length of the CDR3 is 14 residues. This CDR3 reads CASRPQDRGAEAFF. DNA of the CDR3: TGTGCCAGCAGACCACAAGACAGGGGCGCTGAAGCTTTCTTT.

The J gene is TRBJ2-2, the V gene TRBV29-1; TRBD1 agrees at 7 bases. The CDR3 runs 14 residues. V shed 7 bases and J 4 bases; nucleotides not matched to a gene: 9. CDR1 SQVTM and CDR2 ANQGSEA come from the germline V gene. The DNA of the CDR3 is TGCAGCGCACAAGTGACAGGGACCACCGGGGAGCTGTTTTTT. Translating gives CSAQVTGTTGELFF.

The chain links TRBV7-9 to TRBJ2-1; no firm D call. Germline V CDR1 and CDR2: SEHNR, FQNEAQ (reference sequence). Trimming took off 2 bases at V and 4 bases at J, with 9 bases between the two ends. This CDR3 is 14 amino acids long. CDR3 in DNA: TGTGCCAGCAGCTTAAGGAAGGAGTACAATGAGCAGTTCTTC. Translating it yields CASSLRKEYNEQFF.

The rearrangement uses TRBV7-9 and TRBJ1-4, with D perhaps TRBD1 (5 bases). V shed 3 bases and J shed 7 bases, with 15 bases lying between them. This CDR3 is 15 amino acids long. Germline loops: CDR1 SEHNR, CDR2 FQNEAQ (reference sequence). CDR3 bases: TGTGCCAGCAGCTTTGGGGCCAGCGTCCCTGAAAAACTGTTTTTT. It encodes CASSFGASVPEKLFF.

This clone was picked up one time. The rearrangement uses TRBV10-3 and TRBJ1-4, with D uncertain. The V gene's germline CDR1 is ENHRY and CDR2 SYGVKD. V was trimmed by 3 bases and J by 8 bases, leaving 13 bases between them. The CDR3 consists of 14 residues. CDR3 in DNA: TGTGCCATCAGTGATGTGAGGGATAACGAAAAACTGTTTTTT. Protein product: CAISDVRDNEKLFF.

The CDR3 loop is CASRLKGAYGYTF. The CDR3 DNA follows: TGTGCCAGCAGATTGAAGGGAGCGTATGGCTACACCTTC. This chain uses TRBV6-5 with TRBJ1-2; D is ambiguous. The CDR3 loop spans 13 amino acids. Trimming left V 6 bases short and J 5 bases short, with 13 bases between. Germline loops: CDR1 MNHEY, CDR2 SVGAGI.

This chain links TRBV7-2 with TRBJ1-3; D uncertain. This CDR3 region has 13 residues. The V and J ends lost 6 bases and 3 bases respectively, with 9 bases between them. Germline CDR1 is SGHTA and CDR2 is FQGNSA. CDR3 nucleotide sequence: TGTGCCAGCAGTTCCCGGATTGGAAACACCATATATTTT. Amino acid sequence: CASSSRIGNTIYF.

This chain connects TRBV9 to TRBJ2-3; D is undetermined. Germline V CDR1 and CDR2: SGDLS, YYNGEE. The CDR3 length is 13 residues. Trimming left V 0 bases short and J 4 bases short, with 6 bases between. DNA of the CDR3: TGTGCCAGCAGCGTAGAGTACGCAGATACGCAGTATTTT. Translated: CASSVEYADTQYF. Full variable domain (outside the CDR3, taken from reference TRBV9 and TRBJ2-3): DSGVTQTPKHLITATGQRVTLRCSPRSGDLSVYWYQQSLDQGLQFLIQYYNGEERAKGNILERFSAQQFPDLHSELNLSSLELGDSALYFCASSVEYADTQYFGPGTRLTVL.

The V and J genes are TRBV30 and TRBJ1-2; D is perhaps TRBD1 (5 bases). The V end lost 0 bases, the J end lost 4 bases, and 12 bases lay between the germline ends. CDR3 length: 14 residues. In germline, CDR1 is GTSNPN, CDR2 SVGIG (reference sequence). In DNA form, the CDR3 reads TGTGCCTGGAGTGTGGGACGATTGAGCTATGGCTACACCTTC. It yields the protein CAWSVGRLSYGYTF.

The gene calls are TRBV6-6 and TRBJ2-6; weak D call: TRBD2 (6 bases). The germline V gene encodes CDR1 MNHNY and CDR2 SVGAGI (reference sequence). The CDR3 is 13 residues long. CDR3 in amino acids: CAYGSSGANVLTF. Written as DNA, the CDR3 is TGTGCTTACGGGAGCTCTGGGGCCAACGTCCTGACTTTC.

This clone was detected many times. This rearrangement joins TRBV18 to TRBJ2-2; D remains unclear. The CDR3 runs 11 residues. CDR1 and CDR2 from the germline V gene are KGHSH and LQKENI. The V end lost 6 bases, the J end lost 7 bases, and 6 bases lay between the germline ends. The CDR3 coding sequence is TGTGCCAGCTCGATCGTCGGGGAGCTGTTTTTT. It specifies CASSIVGELFF.

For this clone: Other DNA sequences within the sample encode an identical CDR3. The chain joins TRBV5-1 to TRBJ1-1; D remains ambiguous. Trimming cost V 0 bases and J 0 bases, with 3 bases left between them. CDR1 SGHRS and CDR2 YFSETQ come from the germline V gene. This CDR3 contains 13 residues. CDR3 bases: TGCGCCAGCAGCTTGGATGTGAACACTGAAGCTTTCTTT. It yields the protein CASSLDVNTEAFF. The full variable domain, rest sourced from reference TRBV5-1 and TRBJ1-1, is KAGVTQTPRYLIKTRGQQVTLSCSPISGHRSVSWYQQTPGQGLQFLFEYFSETQRNKGNFPGRFSGRQFSNSRSEMNVSTLELGDSALYLCASSLDVNTEAFFGQGTRLTVV.

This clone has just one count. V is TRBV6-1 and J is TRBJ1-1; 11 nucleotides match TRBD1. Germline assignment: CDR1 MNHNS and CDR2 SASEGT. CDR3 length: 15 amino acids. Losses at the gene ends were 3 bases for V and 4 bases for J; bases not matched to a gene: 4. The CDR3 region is CASSEVGQGGTEAFF. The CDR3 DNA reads TGTGCCAGCAGTGAGGTGGGACAGGGGGGCACTGAAGCTTTCTTT.

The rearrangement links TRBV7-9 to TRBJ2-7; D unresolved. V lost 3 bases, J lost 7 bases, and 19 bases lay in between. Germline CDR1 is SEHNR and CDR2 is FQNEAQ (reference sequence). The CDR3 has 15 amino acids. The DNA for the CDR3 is TGTGCCAGCAGCTTTAACGGGCCATCCCCACCGGAGCAGTACTTC. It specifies CASSFNGPSPPEQYF. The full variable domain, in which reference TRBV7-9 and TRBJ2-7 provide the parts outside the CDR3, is DTGVSQNPRHKITKRGQNVTFRCDPISEHNRLYWYRQTLGQGPEFLTYFQNEAQLEKSRLLSDRFSAERPKGSFSTLEIQRTEQGDSAMYLCASSFNGPSPPEQYFGPGTRLTVT.